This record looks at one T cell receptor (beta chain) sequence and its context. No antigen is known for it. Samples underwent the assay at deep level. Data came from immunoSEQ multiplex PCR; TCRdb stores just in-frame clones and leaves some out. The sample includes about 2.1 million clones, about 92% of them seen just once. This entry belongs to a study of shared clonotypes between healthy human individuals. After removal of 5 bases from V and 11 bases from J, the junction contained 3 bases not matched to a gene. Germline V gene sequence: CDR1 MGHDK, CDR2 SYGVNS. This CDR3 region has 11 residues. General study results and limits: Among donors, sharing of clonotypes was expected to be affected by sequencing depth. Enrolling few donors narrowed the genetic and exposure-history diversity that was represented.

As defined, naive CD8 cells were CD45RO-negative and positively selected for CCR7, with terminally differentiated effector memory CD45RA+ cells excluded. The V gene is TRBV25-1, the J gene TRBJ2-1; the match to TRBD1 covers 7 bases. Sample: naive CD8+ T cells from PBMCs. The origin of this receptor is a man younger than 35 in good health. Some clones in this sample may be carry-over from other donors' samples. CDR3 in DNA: TGTGCCAGCAGTACAGGGGCGAAGCAGTTCTTC. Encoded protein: CASSTGAKQFF.